Shown below are 26 T cell receptor beta chains from a single sample sequenced in a study of blood T cell repertoires in COVID-19. Profiling relied on immunoSEQ multiplex PCR, and the TCRdb table lists in-frame clones only, not all of them. The table shows some 300,000 clones, with around 89% occurring only once. Sample: peripheral blood. These receptors all come from a woman younger than 45 who had recovered from COVID-19.

The genes are TRBV3-1 (or the pseudogene TRBV3-2) and TRBJ1-6; D not resolved. The CDR3 totals 19 residues. Germline loops: CDR1 LGHDT, CDR2 YNNKEL (reference sequence). V was cut by 0 bases and J by 0 bases, with 15 bases left in between. The CDR3 is CASSQDRRLESSYNSPLHF. The CDR3 DNA reads TGTGCCAGCAGCCAAGACCGCAGACTAGAAAGCTCCTATAATTCACCCCTCCACTTT.

J is TRBJ1-1 and V is TRBV3-1 (or the pseudogene TRBV3-2); tentatively, D is TRBD1 (5 bases). Germline V gives CDR1 LGHDT, CDR2 YNNKEL (reference sequence). V lost 3 bases, J lost 11 bases, and 16 bases lay in between. The CDR3 contains 13 residues. CDR3 nucleotide sequence: TGTGCCAGCAGCCAGGCAGGGACTCGGGTGGCTTTCTTT. It is translated as CASSQAGTRVAFF.

V usage is TRBV2 and J usage is TRBJ1-2, with TRBD1 identical over 7 bases. This CDR3 is 11 amino acids long. The germline CDR1 and CDR2 sequences are SNHLY and FYNNEI. V lost 5 bases, J lost 8 bases, and 2 bases stayed unmatched. The CDR3 DNA sequence: TGTGCCAGCAGTACAGGGGACGGCTACACCTTC. Residues: CASSTGDGYTF.

The CDR3 bases are TGTGCCAGCAGCCTGGGAGAAGGGTACACTGAAGCTTTCTTT. This translates into CASSLGEGYTEAFF. This chain uses TRBV3-1 (or the pseudogene TRBV3-2) with TRBJ1-1; D remains unclear. V dropped 4 bases and J dropped 3 bases, with 12 bases sitting between them. CDR3 length: 14 residues. The germline gives CDR1 LGHDT, CDR2 YNNKEL (reference sequence).

The rearrangement uses TRBV7-9 and TRBJ2-7; 11 bases line up with TRBD1. The J segment lost 4 bases and the V segment lost 3 bases, leaving 11 bases of the junction unmatched. CDR1 and CDR2 from the germline V gene are SEHNR and FQNEAQ (reference sequence). The CDR3 has 17 residues. The chain's CDR3 is CASSFSHGTGGYYEQYF. CDR3 bases: TGTGCCAGCAGCTTTTCCCACGGGACAGGGGGGTATTACGAGCAGTACTTC.

The chain has TRBV5-1 and TRBJ2-5; 13 nucleotides line up with TRBD2. This CDR3 region has 16 residues. The V segment lost 4 bases and the J segment 5 bases; nucleotides outside the gene matches: 8. CDR1 is SGHRS and CDR2 is YFSETQ in the germline V gene. In nucleotides, the CDR3 is TGCGCCAGCAGCACTGGACTAGCGGGGGCCGTGGAGACCCAGTACTTC. Protein product: CASSTGLAGAVETQYF.

This clone was seen a handful of times. The chain recombines TRBV9 with TRBJ1-4; 7 bases fit TRBD1. Germline CDR1 and CDR2: SGDLS and YYNGEE. CDR3 length: 15 residues. V was clipped by 0 bases and J by 8 bases; unmatched bases: 7. This chain's CDR3 is CASSVDQGGLEKLFF. The CDR3 region has the DNA TGTGCCAGCAGCGTAGATCAGGGGGGTTTAGAAAAACTGTTTTTT.

This clone was found once. The chain has TRBV6-5 and TRBJ2-2; tentative D call: TRBD1 (5 bases). V gave up 6 bases and J gave up 6 bases, with 14 bases separating them. CDR3 length equals 14 residues. Germline CDR1 is MNHEY and CDR2 is SVGAGI. Here the CDR3 DNA reads TGTGCCAGCAGCTTAAACCTACAGGCCGGGGAGCTGTTTTTT. Residues: CASSLNLQAGELFF.

The chain combines TRBV7-2 with TRBJ2-2; maybe TRBD2 (6 bases). Trimming took 0 bases from V and 6 from J, leaving 14 bases between them. The CDR3 length is 16 residues. Germline V lookup: CDR1 SGHTA, CDR2 FQGNSA. CDR3 DNA sequence: TGTGCCAGCAGCTTAGCGGGGGGATTGAGCGCCGGGGAGCTGTTTTTT. Its protein is CASSLAGGLSAGELFF.

This sequence joins TRBV6-7 and TRBJ1-4, with TRBD1 matching 11 bases. TRBV6-7 is reported as an ORF; its role is uncertain. CDR3 length: 14 amino acids. V trimming: 4 bases; J trimming: 11 bases; junction bases outside the gene matches: 6. For the CDR3, the DNA is TGTGCCAGCAGTTTTCCGGGACAGGGGGGTAAACTGTTTTTT. This encodes CASSFPGQGGKLFF.

CDR3 amino acids: CASRTGQNTEAFF. The CDR3 coding sequence is TGTGCCAGCAGGACAGGGCAGAACACTGAAGCTTTCTTT. The rearrangement links TRBV6-4 to TRBJ1-1; 7 bases agree with TRBD1. This CDR3 spans 13 amino acids. Germline lookup yields CDR1 MRHNA and CDR2 SNTAGT. Germline trimming cut 6 bases from V and 1 base from J; bases unmatched to any gene: 2.

The chain combines TRBV2 with TRBJ2-3, with D unclear. The V gene lost 5 bases and the J gene lost 1 base, with 7 bases spanning the gap. Per germline, CDR1 SNHLY and CDR2 FYNNEI. This CDR3 contains 13 residues. The CDR3 reads CASSFPGTDTQYF. In nucleotides, the CDR3 is TGTGCCAGCAGTTTTCCGGGCACAGATACGCAGTATTTT.

For the CDR3, the DNA is TGTGCCAGCAGCGTAGGGACAGGGCTGACCGGGGAGCTGTTTTTT. Its protein is CASSVGTGLTGELFF. The rearrangement links TRBV9 to TRBJ2-2; 8 bases agree with TRBD1. V lost 0 bases to trimming and J lost 5 bases; unmatched junction nucleotides: 3. CDR1 is SGDLS, CDR2 YYNGEE, per germline. CDR3 size: 15 residues. Complete variable domain (other parts from reference TRBV9 and TRBJ2-2): DSGVTQTPKHLITATGQRVTLRCSPRSGDLSVYWYQQSLDQGLQFLIQYYNGEERAKGNILERFSAQQFPDLHSELNLSSLELGDSALYFCASSVGTGLTGELFFGEGSRLTVL.

V and J are TRBV5-1 and TRBJ1-4, with 11 bases that match TRBD1. The CDR3 length is 17 residues. V gave up 3 bases and J gave up 1 base; unmatched junction bases: 5. Germline V gene data show CDR1 as SGHRS and CDR2 as YFSETQ. The CDR3 DNA reads TGCGCCAGCAGCTGGGACGGGACAGGGGGAACTAATGAAAAACTGTTTTTT. Residues: CASSWDGTGGTNEKLFF.

This clone was seen a single time. The rearrangement uses TRBV27 and TRBJ1-5; TRBD1 matches 7 bases. J was trimmed by 6 bases and V by 8 bases; bases with no gene match: 4. The CDR3 runs 12 residues. CDR1 is MNHEY, CDR2 SMNVEV, per germline (reference sequence). CDR3 sequence reads: CASAQGGQPQHF. The DNA for the CDR3 is TGTGCCAGCGCGCAGGGGGGTCAGCCCCAGCATTTT.

This clone was counted only a few times. The rearrangement links TRBV5-4 to TRBJ2-1; 7 positions agree with TRBD1. Germline V gene sequence: CDR1 SGHNT, CDR2 YYREEE (reference sequence). The trim removed 4 bases at V and 10 bases at J, leaving 5 bases unmatched. The CDR3 is 12 amino acids. The CDR3 protein is CASSQTGKEQFF. Written as DNA, the CDR3 is TGTGCCAGCAGCCAGACAGGGAAGGAGCAGTTCTTC.

This clone was observed a single time. The chain has TRBV19 and TRBJ2-5, with D maybe TRBD2 (6 bases). This CDR3 is 14 amino acids long. The V gene lost 5 bases and the J gene lost 5 bases, with 15 bases spanning the gap. Germline CDR1 reads LNHDA; CDR2 reads SQIVND (reference sequence). This CDR3 is CASSFRGIVETQYF. CDR3 in DNA: TGTGCCAGTAGTTTCCGGGGGATAGTGGAGACCCAGTACTTC.

The rearrangement uses TRBV5-1 and TRBJ2-7; TRBD2 agrees at 10 bases. Germline V gene lookup returns CDR1 SGHRS and CDR2 YFSETQ. J lost 0 bases, V lost 4 bases, and 4 bases had no gene match. This CDR3 has 15 amino acids. This CDR3 reads CASSPTSGRSYEQYF. The CDR3 region has the DNA TGCGCCAGCAGCCCGACTAGCGGGCGCTCCTACGAGCAGTACTTC.

The genes are TRBV5-8 and TRBJ1-4; 8 nucleotides match TRBD1. This CDR3 contains 14 residues. Germline loops: CDR1 SGHTS, CDR2 YDEGEE. The V and J ends lost 2 bases and 6 bases, in that order; junction bases with no gene match: 3. The CDR3 protein is CASSLVQGDEKLFF. CDR3 DNA sequence: TGTGCCAGCAGCTTAGTACAGGGGGATGAAAAACTGTTTTTT.

The chain recombines TRBV7-8 with TRBJ2-4; D perhaps matches TRBD2 (6 bases). Germline loops: CDR1 SGHVS, CDR2 FQNEAQ. V was clipped by 1 base and J by 6 bases, with 16 bases between them. This CDR3 region has 16 residues. DNA for the CDR3: TGTGCCAGCAGCTTAGGTTTAGGGCAGGGACTAAACATTCAGTACTTC. Its translation: CASSLGLGQGLNIQYF.

This rearrangement joins TRBV28 to TRBJ1-4, with D perhaps TRBD1 (6 bases). Looked up from germline, CDR1 is MDHEN and CDR2 is SYDVKM. This CDR3 has 13 amino acids. The ends were cut back, 5 bases at V and 6 bases at J, with 10 bases in the middle. The CDR3 DNA follows: TGTGCCAGCAGTGTACAGGGCCATGAAAAACTGTTTTTT. As protein: CASSVQGHEKLFF.

V usage is TRBV21-1 and J usage is TRBJ2-7; TRBD2 is the table's D call and was not checked against the DNA. TRBV21-1 is designated a pseudogene. The length of the CDR3 is 18 residues. CDR3 DNA sequence: TGTGCCAGCAGCCCCCCGGTGAGTAGCGGGAGACCCTCCTACGAGCAGTACTTC. Translation: CASSPPVSSGRPSYEQYF.

This chain links TRBV4-3 with TRBJ2-7; 13 nucleotides align to TRBD2. Losses at the gene ends were 5 bases for V and 4 bases for J; bases not matched to a gene: 5. The germline gives CDR1 LGHNA, CDR2 YSLEER. The CDR3 spans 15 residues. The CDR3 nucleotides are TGCGCCAGCAGCGCAGGACTAGCGGGGGCGTACGAGCAGTACTTC. Translating it yields CASSAGLAGAYEQYF.

The sample holds one count of this clone. As DNA, the CDR3 is TGCGCCAGCAGCCCCTGGGTAGCAACAGATACGCAGTATTTT. This codes for CASSPWVATDTQYF. The V and J genes are TRBV5-1 and TRBJ2-3, with D unclear. This CDR3 has 14 residues. CDR1 SGHRS and CDR2 YFSETQ come from the germline V gene. V shed 4 bases and J shed 3 bases, with 12 bases lying between them.

The rearrangement joins TRBV20-1 to TRBJ2-2; the D is unclear. The V and J ends lost 5 bases and 11 bases respectively, with 12 bases between them. Germline CDR1 DFQATT, CDR2 SNEGSKA (reference sequence). The CDR3 length is 11 residues. CDR3 amino acids: CSAADGVELFF. CDR3 bases: TGCAGTGCTGCCGACGGAGTTGAGCTGTTTTTT.

V is TRBV7-6 and J is TRBJ1-3; D perhaps matches TRBD1 (6 bases). V lost 1 base and J 0 bases, leaving 10 bases between the germline ends. CDR3 length equals 16 residues. Looked up from germline, CDR1 is SGHVS and CDR2 is FNYEAQ. The CDR3 DNA reads TGTGCCAGCAGCTTAGGGCAGGGGAACTCTGGAAACACCATATATTTT. It yields the protein CASSLGQGNSGNTIYF. Full variable domain (missing parts from reference TRBV7-6 and TRBJ1-3): GAGVSQSPRYKVTKRGQDVALRCDPISGHVSLYWYRQALGQGPEFLTYFNYEAQQDKSGLPNDRFSAERPEGSISTLTIQRTEQRDSAMYRCASSLGQGNSGNTIYFGEGSWLTVV.